Given below is one TCR beta chain in context. Clones were read by immunoSEQ multiplex PCR, and TCRdb kept only the in-frame ones, dropping some. Counted here are hundreds of thousands of clones, 60% to 75% occurring once; the ten biggest clones make up 1.5% to 2%. This entry comes from a study of shared clonotypes between healthy human individuals. Germline CDR1 is SGDLS and CDR2 is YYNGEE. V trimming: 3 bases; J trimming: 2 bases; junction bases outside the gene matches: 6. The CDR3 is 16 residues long. Free of recent acute infections or vaccinations, the donors were healthy HIV-negative adults. This chain joins TRBV9 and TRBJ2-2, with 8 bases lining up with TRBD1. The receptor was derived from a woman aged 30 to 39 in good health. Source material: memory CD4+ T cells sorted from blood. Subset defined: CD45RA-negative fraction. CDR3 sequence: CASSGGQGFNTGELFF. In nucleotides, the CDR3 is TGTGCCAGCAGCGGAGGACAGGGTTTCAACACCGGGGAGCTGTTTTTT.